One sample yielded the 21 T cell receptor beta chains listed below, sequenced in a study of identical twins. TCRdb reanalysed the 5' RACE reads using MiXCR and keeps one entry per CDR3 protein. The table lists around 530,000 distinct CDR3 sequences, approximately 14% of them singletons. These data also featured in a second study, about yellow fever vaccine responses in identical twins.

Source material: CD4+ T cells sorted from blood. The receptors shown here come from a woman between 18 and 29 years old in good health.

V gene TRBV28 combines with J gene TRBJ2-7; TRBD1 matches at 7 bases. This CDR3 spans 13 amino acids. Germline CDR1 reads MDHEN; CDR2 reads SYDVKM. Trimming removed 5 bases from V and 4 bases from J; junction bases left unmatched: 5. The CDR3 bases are TGTGCCAGCAGTCAGCCGACAGGGTACGAGCAGTACGTC. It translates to CASSQPTGYEQYV.

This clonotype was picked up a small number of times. In nucleotides, the CDR3 is TGTGCCAGCAGCCTTAGCGGGGGTCCCCACAATGAGCAGTTCTTC. This sequence encodes CASSLSGGPHNEQFF. The V gene is TRBV7-7, the J gene TRBJ2-1, with 9 bases fitting TRBD2. Looked up from germline, CDR1 is SSHAT and CDR2 is FNYEAQ (reference sequence). The V gene end was trimmed by 5 bases and the J gene end by 5 bases; junction bases not matched to a gene: 7. The length of the CDR3 is 15 residues.

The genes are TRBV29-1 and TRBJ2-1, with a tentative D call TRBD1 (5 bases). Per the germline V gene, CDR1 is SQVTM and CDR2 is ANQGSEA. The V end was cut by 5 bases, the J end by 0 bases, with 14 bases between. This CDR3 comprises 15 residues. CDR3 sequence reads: CSVRTSGRSYNEQFF. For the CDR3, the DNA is TGCAGCGTTCGGACATCAGGGCGCTCCTACAATGAGCAGTTCTTC.

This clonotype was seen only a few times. The DNA for the CDR3 is TGTGCCAGCAGTGACAGCGGGAGGGCCTATGGTGAGCAGTTCTTC. Translated, it gives CASSDSGRAYGEQFF. The chain has TRBV2 and TRBJ2-1; 10 bases line up with TRBD2. The CDR3 loop spans 15 amino acids. The junction had 8 bases not matched to a gene; V was cut back by 3 bases and J by 9 bases. Looked up from germline, CDR1 is SNHLY and CDR2 is FYNNEI.

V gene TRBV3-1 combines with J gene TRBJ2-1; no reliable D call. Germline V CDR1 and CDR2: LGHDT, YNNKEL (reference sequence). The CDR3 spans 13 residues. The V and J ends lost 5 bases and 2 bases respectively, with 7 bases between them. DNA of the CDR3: TGTGCCAGCAGCGACCAGACCTACAATGAGCAGTTCTTC. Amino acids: CASSDQTYNEQFF.

CDR3 DNA sequence: TGTGCCATCAGTGAGCACAGGGAAAACTCACCCCTCCACTTT. It is translated as CAISEHRENSPLHF. The chain uses TRBV10-3 and TRBJ1-6; D is possibly TRBD1 (6 bases). The length of the CDR3 is 14 residues. Per germline, CDR1 ENHRY and CDR2 SYGVKD. V lost 2 bases to trimming and J lost 10 bases, with 12 bases between them.

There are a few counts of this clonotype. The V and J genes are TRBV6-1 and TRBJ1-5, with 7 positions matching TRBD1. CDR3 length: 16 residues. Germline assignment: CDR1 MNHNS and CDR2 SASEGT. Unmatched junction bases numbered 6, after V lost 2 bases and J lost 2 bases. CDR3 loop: CASSEPRTGGNQPQHF. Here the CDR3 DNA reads TGTGCCAGCAGTGAACCTCGGACAGGCGGCAATCAGCCCCAGCATTTT.

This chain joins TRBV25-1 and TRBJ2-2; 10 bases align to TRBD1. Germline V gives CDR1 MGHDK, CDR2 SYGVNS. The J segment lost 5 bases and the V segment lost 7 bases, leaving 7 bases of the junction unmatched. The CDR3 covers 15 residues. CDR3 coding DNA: TGTGCCAGCACCCGGGACAGGGGTAATACCGGGGAGCTGTTTTTT. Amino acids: CASTRDRGNTGELFF.

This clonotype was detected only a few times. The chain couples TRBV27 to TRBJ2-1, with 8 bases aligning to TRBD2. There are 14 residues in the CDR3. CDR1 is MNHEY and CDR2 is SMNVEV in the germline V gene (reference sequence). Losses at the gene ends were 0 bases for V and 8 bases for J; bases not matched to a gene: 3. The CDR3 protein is CASSLSAGAHEQFF. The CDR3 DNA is TGTGCCAGCAGTTTATCAGCGGGGGCGCATGAGCAGTTCTTC.

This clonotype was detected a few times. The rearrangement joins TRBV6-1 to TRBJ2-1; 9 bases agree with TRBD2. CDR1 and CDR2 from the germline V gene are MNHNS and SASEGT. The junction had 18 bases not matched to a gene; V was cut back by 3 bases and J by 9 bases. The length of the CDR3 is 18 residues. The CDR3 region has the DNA TGTGCCAGCAGTGAGGTGGCGGGGGGGCTGGGGTCGTCTGGTGAGCAGTTCTTC. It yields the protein CASSEVAGGLGSSGEQFF.

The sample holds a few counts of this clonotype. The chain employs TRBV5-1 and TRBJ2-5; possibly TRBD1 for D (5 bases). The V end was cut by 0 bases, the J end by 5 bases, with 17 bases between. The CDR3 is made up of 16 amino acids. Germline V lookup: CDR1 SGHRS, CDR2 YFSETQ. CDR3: CASSLDPIGVQETQYF. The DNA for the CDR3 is TGCGCCAGCAGCTTGGACCCTATAGGGGTCCAGGAGACCCAGTACTTC. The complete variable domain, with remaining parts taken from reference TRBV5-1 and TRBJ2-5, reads KAGVTQTPRYLIKTRGQQVTLSCSPISGHRSVSWYQQTPGQGLQFLFEYFSETQRNKGNFPGRFSGRQFSNSRSEMNVSTLELGDSALYLCASSLDPIGVQETQYFGPGTRLLVL.

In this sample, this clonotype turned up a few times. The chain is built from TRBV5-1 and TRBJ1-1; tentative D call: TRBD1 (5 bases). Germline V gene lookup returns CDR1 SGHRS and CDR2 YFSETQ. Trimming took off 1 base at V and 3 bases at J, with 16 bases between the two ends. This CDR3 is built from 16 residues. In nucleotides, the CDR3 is TGCGCCAGCAGCTTGTGGGGGGGAACCGAGGACACTGAAGCTTTCTTT. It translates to CASSLWGGTEDTEAFF.

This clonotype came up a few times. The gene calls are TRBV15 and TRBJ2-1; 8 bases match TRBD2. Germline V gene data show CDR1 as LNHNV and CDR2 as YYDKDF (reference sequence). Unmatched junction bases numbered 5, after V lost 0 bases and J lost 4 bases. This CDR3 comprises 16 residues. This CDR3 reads CATSRDPSGPYNEQFF. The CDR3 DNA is TGTGCCACCAGCAGAGACCCTAGCGGGCCGTACAATGAGCAGTTCTTC.

CDR3 DNA sequence: TGTGCCAGCAGCTCGAATAGGGGGGAGACCCAGTACTTC. Encoded protein: CASSSNRGETQYF. V gene TRBV5-5 combines with J gene TRBJ2-5; a possible D gene is TRBD1 (6 bases). Trimming pared 3 bases from V and 5 bases from J, leaving 11 bases between. Germline-derived CDR1 and CDR2 are SGHKS and YYEKEE (reference sequence). The CDR3 contains 13 residues.

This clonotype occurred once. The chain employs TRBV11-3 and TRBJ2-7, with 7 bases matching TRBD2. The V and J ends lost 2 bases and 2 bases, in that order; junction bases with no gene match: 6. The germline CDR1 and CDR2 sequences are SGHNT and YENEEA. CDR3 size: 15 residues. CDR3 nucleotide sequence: TGTGCCAGCAGCTTAACCGGGACTATTACCTACGAGCAGTACTTC. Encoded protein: CASSLTGTITYEQYF.

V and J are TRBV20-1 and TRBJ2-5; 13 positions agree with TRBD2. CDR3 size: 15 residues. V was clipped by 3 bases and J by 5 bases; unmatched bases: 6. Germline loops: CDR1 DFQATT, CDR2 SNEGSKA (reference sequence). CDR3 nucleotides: TGCAGTGCTAGGAAAGGGACTAGCGGGGACGAGACCCAGTACTTC. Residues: CSARKGTSGDETQYF.

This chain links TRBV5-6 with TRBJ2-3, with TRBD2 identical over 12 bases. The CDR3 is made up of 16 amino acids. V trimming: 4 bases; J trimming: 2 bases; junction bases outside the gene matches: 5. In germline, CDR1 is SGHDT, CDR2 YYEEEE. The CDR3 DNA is TGTGCCAGCAGCCAGACTAGCGGGAGCCCCACAGATACGCAGTATTTT. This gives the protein CASSQTSGSPTDTQYF.

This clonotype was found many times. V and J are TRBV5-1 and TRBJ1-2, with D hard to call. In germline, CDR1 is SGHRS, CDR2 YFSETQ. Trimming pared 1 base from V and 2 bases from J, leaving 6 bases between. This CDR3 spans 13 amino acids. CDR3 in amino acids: CASSLQENYGYTF. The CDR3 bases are TGCGCCAGCAGCTTGCAGGAAAACTATGGCTACACCTTC.

The CDR3 DNA reads as TGCGCCAGCAGCAAACTAGCGGGGGGCTCCCTCTGGTATTTT. This encodes CASSKLAGGSLWYF. The chain combines TRBV5-1 with TRBJ2-3, with TRBD2 matching 12 bases. CDR3 size: 14 residues. CDR1 and CDR2 from the germline V gene are SGHRS and YFSETQ. V was clipped by 4 bases and J by 14 bases; unmatched bases: 11.

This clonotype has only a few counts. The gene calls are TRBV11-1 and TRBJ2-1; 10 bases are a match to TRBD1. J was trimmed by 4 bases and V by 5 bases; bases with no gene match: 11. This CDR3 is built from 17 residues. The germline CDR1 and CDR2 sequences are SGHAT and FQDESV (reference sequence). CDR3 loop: CASSQGLTGGFYNEQFF. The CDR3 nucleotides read TGTGCCAGCAGCCAGGGGTTGACAGGGGGCTTTTACAATGAGCAGTTCTTC.

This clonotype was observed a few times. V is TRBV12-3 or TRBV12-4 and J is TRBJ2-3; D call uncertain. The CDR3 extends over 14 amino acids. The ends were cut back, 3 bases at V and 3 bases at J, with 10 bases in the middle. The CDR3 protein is CASSFVGFTDTQYF. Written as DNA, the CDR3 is TGTGCCAGCAGTTTCGTGGGTTTTACAGATACGCAGTATTTT.